These T cell receptor beta chains were read from a single sample in a study of control samples from healthy donors and cancer patients. Only in-frame clones appear in the TCRdb table, and some are missing; sequencing was by immunoSEQ multiplex PCR. The sample holds 88,000 or so clones, about 93% seen once. The sequenced sample consisted of blood. The receptors were gathered from a woman under 30 in good health. CDR3s include the opening cysteine and the closing phenylalanine or tryptophan. A D gene is named only where the DNA matches it firmly. Rows give clone size only sometimes, using once, few, many, or a class for an expanded clone.

clone size | J gene | D gene | V gene | CDR3 DNA | CDR3 protein
NA | TRBJ2-1 | NA | TRBV7-9 | TGTGCCAGCAGCTTTGTAGAATCCTACAATGAGCAGTTCTTC | CASSFVESYNEQFF
NA | TRBJ2-7 | TRBD2 | TRBV23-1 | TGCGCCAGCAGTCAATCGGGGCAGCGGGGGAGCTCCTACGAGCAGTACTTC | CASSQSGQRGSSYEQYF
NA | TRBJ1-2 | TRBD1 | TRBV15 | TGTGCCACCAGCCCGAATACAGGGGTGGATGGCTACACCTTC | CATSPNTGVDGYTF
NA | TRBJ2-1 | TRBD2 | TRBV5-8 | TGTGCCAGCAGCTTGGCTAGCGGGGGATCAAGGGCATACGAGCAGTTCTTC | CASSLASGGSRAYEQFF
NA | TRBJ1-2 | NA | TRBV5-1 | TGCGCCAGCAGCTTGGAGGGACACCCGGTAGTAGATGGCTACACCTTC | CASSLEGHPVVDGYTF
NA | TRBJ2-7 | NA | TRBV20-1 | TGCAGTGCTAGTTCTAGGCCGAACTCCTACGAGCAGTACTTC | CSASSRPNSYEQYF
NA | TRBJ2-7 | TRBD2 | TRBV7-3 | TGTGCCAGCAGCCGAGGGAAGAAGCGGGAGGGCCGTATATTCCACGAGCAGTACTTC | CASSRGKKREGRIFHEQYF
NA | TRBJ1-1 | TRBD1 | TRBV7-9 | TGTGCCAGCAGGTCCACAGGGGGCGGGACTGAAGCTTTCTTT | CASRSTGGGTEAFF
NA | TRBJ2-7 | TRBD2 | TRBV4-1 | TGCGCCAGCAGCCAAGAGTTAAGGGGACTAGCGGGAACCTACGAGCAGTACTTC | CASSQELRGLAGTYEQYF
NA | TRBJ2-7 | NA | TRBV5-1 | TGCGCCAGCAGCTTGGAGTGGTCGGGGATTAGCGTCTACTCCTACGAGCAGTACTTC | CASSLEWSGISVYSYEQYF
NA | TRBJ1-1 | TRBD1 | TRBV5-1 | TGCGCCAGCAGTCCCACTCCAGGGGGGAAGGGGTACACTGAAGCTTTCTTT | CASSPTPGGKGYTEAFF
NA | TRBJ2-1 | TRBD2 | TRBV28 | TGTGCCAGCAGTCCTGCCTGGGCTAGCGGGGACAATGAGCAGTTCTTC | CASSPAWASGDNEQFF
NA | TRBJ1-2 | NA | TRBV7-9 | TGTGCCAGCAGCTTATTTCAAAGCTATGGCTACACCTTC | CASSLFQSYGYTF
once | TRBJ1-2 | NA | TRBV14 | TGTGCCAGCAGCCAAGATGGGTCAGGGCGTGCCTACACCTTC | CASSQDGSGRAYTF
NA | TRBJ2-6 | NA | TRBV4-3 | TGCGCCAGCAGCCAAGATCTCCCGGGGAACTCTGGGGCCAACGTCCTGACTTTC | CASSQDLPGNSGANVLTF
NA | TRBJ2-5 | NA | TRBV3-1/TRBV3-2 | TGTGCCAGCAGCCCCACCGGACAAGAGACCCAGTACTTC | CASSPTGQETQYF
NA | TRBJ1-2 | NA | TRBV29-1 | TGCAGCGTTGGGACAAATAACTATGGCTACACCTTC | CSVGTNNYGYTF
few | TRBJ1-5 | TRBD1 | TRBV3-1/TRBV3-2 | TGTGCCAGCAGCCAAGGACGACAGGGGGTTCCTTTTCAGCCCCAGCATTTT | CASSQGRQGVPFQPQHF
NA | TRBJ2-1 | NA | TRBV5-4 | TGTGCCAGCAAGCAAGCGGGCGTATCTGGCAATGAGCAGTTCTTC | CASKQAGVSGNEQFF
NA | TRBJ2-7 | NA | TRBV27 | TGTGCCAGCAGTTTATCAACAGGATCCTACGAGCAGTACTTC | CASSLSTGSYEQYF
NA | TRBJ2-7 | NA | TRBV18 | TGTGCCAGCTCACCGCCACAGAGCTACGAGCAGTACTTC | CASSPPQSYEQYF
NA | TRBJ2-7 | TRBD2 | TRBV7-4 | TGTGCCAGCGCAAACGGGGGGGCCTACGAGCAGTACTTC | CASANGGAYEQYF
NA | TRBJ2-2 | NA | TRBV28 | TGTGCCAGCAGCCCGGGACAAGGCCCCGGGGAGCTGTTTTTT | CASSPGQGPGELFF
NA | TRBJ2-4 | NA | TRBV3-1/TRBV3-2 | TGTGCCAGCAGCACCGTAGGAGGGGCCAAAAACATTCAGTACTTC | CASSTVGGAKNIQYF
once | TRBJ2-1 | TRBD2 | TRBV5-4 | TGTGCCAGCAGCTTGGAGATGCTAGCGGGGGGGTTGGGTGAGCAATTCTTC | CASSLEMLAGGLGEQFF
NA | TRBJ1-2 | NA | TRBV20-1 | TGCAGTGCTACCCCGGTGGATGGCTACACCTTC | CSATPVDGYTF
NA | TRBJ2-7 | NA | TRBV5-6 | TGTGCCAGCAGCTTGGTTACCAGGACCTACGAGCAGTACTTC | CASSLVTRTYEQYF
NA | TRBJ1-6 | NA | TRBV7-9 | TGTGCCAGCAGCCTACGAGATAATTCACCCCTCCACTTT | CASSLRDNSPLHF
few | TRBJ1-2 | NA | TRBV18 | TGTGCCAGCTCACGATCAGACAGCTATGGCTACACCTTC | CASSRSDSYGYTF
NA | TRBJ2-7 | NA | TRBV6-5 | TGTGCCAGCACCGAAATCTACGAGCAGTACTTC | CASTEIYEQYF
once | TRBJ1-1 | TRBD1 | TRBV14 | TGTGCCAGCAGCCCGACAGGGAAGCCGAACACTGAAGCTTTCTTT | CASSPTGKPNTEAFF
NA | TRBJ1-5 | NA | TRBV28 | TGTGCCACCGATCTCGTCCGGGAAGGTAATCAGCCCCAGCATTTT | CATDLVREGNQPQHF
NA | TRBJ2-7 | TRBD2 | TRBV6-2/TRBV6-3 | TGTGCCAGCAGTTACGGGGGCTCTAGCGGGAGCTACGAGCAGTACTTC | CASSYGGSSGSYEQYF
NA | TRBJ1-5 | NA | TRBV19 | TGTGCCAGTAGTAAGGCTTGGCAGCCCCAGCATTTT | CASSKAWQPQHF
NA | TRBJ2-1 | TRBD2 | TRBV9 | TGTGCCAGCAGCGTAGGGTCTAGCGGGGGGGTCAATGAGCAGTTCTTC | CASSVGSSGGVNEQFF
NA | TRBJ2-2 | NA | TRBV7-3 | TGTGCCAGCAGCCAGCTCCCTTCTAGATACGCGAACACCGGGGAGCTGTTTTTT | CASSQLPSRYANTGELFF
NA | TRBJ2-2 | NA | TRBV6-5 | TGTGCCAGCAGTATCTTGGCCGGGGAGCTGTTTTTT | CASSILAGELFF
NA | TRBJ2-1 | TRBD1 | TRBV28 | TGTGCCAGCAGTTTAGGAGACAGGGATTTCAATGAGCAGTTCTTC | CASSLGDRDFNEQFF
NA | TRBJ1-1 | TRBD1 | TRBV27 | TGTGCCAGCAGTCCAACAGGGGGGGGTATGAACACTGAAGCTTTCTTT | CASSPTGGGMNTEAFF
NA | TRBJ2-2 | NA | TRBV24-1 | TGTGCCACCAGTGATTTGAAGGGACGGACCGGGGAGCTGTTTTTT | CATSDLKGRTGELFF
NA | TRBJ1-4 | TRBD1 | TRBV5-6 | TGTGCCAGCAACCTACAGGGGGCGTTGACTGAAAAACTGTTTTTT | CASNLQGALTEKLFF
NA | TRBJ1-4 | NA | TRBV6-6 | TGTGCCAGCAGTTACCTTTCGGGGATGAATGAAAAACTGTTTTTT | CASSYLSGMNEKLFF
NA | TRBJ2-5 | NA | TRBV24-1 | TGTGCCACCAGTGATTCAGGCAGGGGGGATTTATTTCAGTACTTC | CATSDSGRGDLFQYF
few | TRBJ1-3 | TRBD1 | TRBV28 | TGTGCCAGCAGTACCCCGGACAGGAAGGCTGGAAACACCATATATTTT | CASSTPDRKAGNTIYF
NA | TRBJ1-3 | NA | TRBV11-1 | TGTGCCAGCAGCTTAAAATCTGGAAACACCATATATTTT | CASSLKSGNTIYF
NA | TRBJ2-1 | TRBD1 | TRBV4-2 | TGTGCCAGCAGCCAAGGTACAGGGGGCGGAGATGAGCAGTTCTTC | CASSQGTGGGDEQFF